The rows below give T cell receptor beta chains drawn from one sample of a study of blood T cell repertoires in COVID-19. Clones were read by immunoSEQ multiplex PCR, and TCRdb kept only the in-frame ones, dropping some. Altogether some 110,000 clones are present, around 80% being singletons, with the ten largest covering less than 7.5%. Sequences were obtained from peripheral blood. All receptors derive from a man in his 70s with acute or convalescent COVID-19. Each CDR3 is given with its conserved first and last residue.

V,CDR3
TRBV28,CASSSLLAGGNNEQFF
TRBV20-1,CSAGGGEAKKAFF
TRBV27,CASSLLGTVNTEAFF
TRBV29-1,CSVEDGLAGYWNQETQYF
TRBV15,CATSRDWVIGGGYDNEQFF
TRBV3-1/TRBV3-2,CASSQGIERPYNEQFF
TRBV19,CASKYSGEGGYTF
TRBV5-4,CASSFSGVETQYF
TRBV19,CASEKREVHGELFF
TRBV30,CAWSAPTGWDEAFF
TRBV27,CASSSTYGGGETQYF
TRBV18,CASSPLFFFTSEQYF
TRBV4-1,CASSQAPGLQETQYF
TRBV28,CASSRQGIGDTQYF
TRBV5-1,CASSLGQSSYNEQFF
TRBV10-3,CAISELEETEAFF
TRBV19,CASSIGRPKGGNTEAFF
TRBV24-1,CATSDSSSWGWGEQYF
TRBV5-1,CASSLGLAGGYYEQYF
TRBV27,CASSFYRLAVNEQFF
TRBV6-5,CASSFPAGSTDTQYF
TRBV6-6,CASSGGTNEKLFF
TRBV9,CASSVEREEGETQYF
TRBV14,CASSQDLTGIGYTF
TRBV5-4,CASSFRAQETQYF
TRBV7-8,CASSSSGTAYEQYF
TRBV2,CASRGTSLKTGELFF
TRBV29-1,CSVEFRVGADTQYF
TRBV28,CAIDTSGSSVSTDTQYF
TRBV28,CASTPGALTDTQYF
TRBV7-6,CASSHAAAGGDNEQFF
TRBV19,CASTSGTSGADTQYF
TRBV21-1,CASSKNTGQVYGYTF
TRBV7-8,CANMGSGELFF
TRBV28,CASRASAGYEKLFF
TRBV3-1/TRBV3-2,CASSHPTKASYNEQFF
TRBV7-3,CASSRGADSTGELFF
TRBV10-3,CAISDRAGPGYGYTF
TRBV28,CASSQGSVAREQYF
TRBV27,CASSFSGGAVSYEQYF
TRBV6-5,CATTGADTQYF
TRBV27,CASVQDNEQFF
TRBV7-2,CASSRDMTSTDTQYF
TRBV19,CASRLQGWELFF
TRBV7-2,CASSPNGGDEQFF
TRBV5-4,CASSLDSTNNSPLHF
TRBV6-5,CASSYVPGRTGELFF
TRBV6-8,CAESGTSAFDREQFF
TRBV23-1,CASSQGGILGRTDTQYF
TRBV30,CAWGTGGEKLFF
TRBV20-1,CSASRQAVDGYTF
TRBV18,CASSPAVNQPQHF
TRBV2,CASRSGTGLFYGYTF
TRBV7-8,CASSLTGTGRMNTEAFF
TRBV12-3/TRBV12-4,CASSQDLGRPQHF
TRBV18,CASSPNPAQGTVFEQYF
TRBV6-2/TRBV6-3,CASSYSGLLYEQFF